These 12 T cell receptor beta chains share one sample of origin, sequenced in a study of blood T cell repertoires in COVID-19. Only in-frame clones appear in the TCRdb table, and some are missing; sequencing was by immunoSEQ multiplex PCR. The repertoire has about 220,000 clones, around 84% of them found once; the top ten carry 15% to 20%. The sequencing sample was made of peripheral blood. Receptors originate from a man aged 25 to 40 with active or convalescent COVID-19.

The gene calls are TRBV4-3 and TRBJ1-4, with TRBD1 as a possible D gene (6 bases). The germline gives CDR1 LGHNA, CDR2 YSLEER. V was clipped by 0 bases and J by 8 bases, with 16 bases between them. The CDR3 loop spans 16 amino acids. In DNA, the CDR3 is TGCGCCAGCAGCCAAGATATAACAGGGTTTAGGGAAAAACTGTTTTTT. Translating it yields CASSQDITGFREKLFF.

This chain connects TRBV7-2 to TRBJ2-3; D remains ambiguous. The V gene's germline CDR1 is SGHTA and CDR2 FQGNSA. The CDR3 contains 14 residues. Trimming stripped 1 base from V and 3 bases from J, with 8 bases between. The CDR3 is CASSLGHSTDTQYF. For the CDR3, the DNA is TGTGCCAGCAGCTTAGGTCACTCAACAGATACGCAGTATTTT. The variable domain in full, with the rest retrieved from reference TRBV7-2 and TRBJ2-3, is GAGVSQSPSNKVTEKGKDVELRCDPISGHTALYWYRQSLGQGLEFLIYFQGNSAPDKSGLPSDRFSAERTGGSVSTLTIQRTQQEDSAVYLCASSLGHSTDTQYFGPGTRLTVL.

J is TRBJ2-7 and V is TRBV3-1 (or the pseudogene TRBV3-2); possible D gene TRBD1, 6 bases. The V end lost 1 base, the J end lost 7 bases, and 14 bases lay between the germline ends. The CDR3 spans 14 residues. The germline gives CDR1 LGHDT, CDR2 YNNKEL (reference sequence). As DNA, the CDR3 is TGTGCCAGCAGCCAAGGAACGGGGACAACGGAGCAGTACTTC. Residues: CASSQGTGTTEQYF.

The chain has TRBV5-1 and TRBJ1-1; 7 bases agree with TRBD1. There are 15 residues in the CDR3. The germline V gene has CDR1 SGHRS and CDR2 YFSETQ. The junction had 6 bases not matched to a gene; V was cut back by 0 bases and J by 4 bases. CDR3 residues: CASSLAGTVGTEAFF. CDR3 in DNA: TGCGCCAGCAGCTTGGCCGGGACAGTTGGCACTGAAGCTTTCTTT.

The chain couples TRBV30 to TRBJ1-2; possibly TRBD1 for D (5 bases). Trimming shortened V by 2 bases and J by 5 bases, and 12 bases separated the two germline ends. The CDR3 consists of 13 residues. Germline CDR1 GTSNPN, CDR2 SVGIG (reference sequence). This CDR3 reads CAWSPSRQYGYTF. CDR3 sequence (DNA): TGTGCCTGGAGTCCAAGCAGACAGTATGGCTACACCTTC.

There are a few counts of this clone. The chain carries TRBV18 and TRBJ1-1; tentative D call: TRBD1 (6 bases). CDR1 and CDR2 (germline): KGHSH, LQKENI. CDR3 length: 14 amino acids. V shed 2 bases and J shed 1 base, with 8 bases lying between them. CDR3 nucleotide sequence: TGTGCCAGCTCACCAAACAGGGCGAACACTGAAGCTTTCTTT. This gives the protein CASSPNRANTEAFF.

V is TRBV5-4 and J is TRBJ2-7, with D perhaps matching TRBD1 (5 bases). Trimming removed 0 bases from V and 3 bases from J, with 13 bases in between. The CDR3 spans 15 residues. In germline, CDR1 is SGHNT, CDR2 YYREEE (reference sequence). The CDR3 region is CASSLGTREIYEQYF. CDR3 in DNA: TGTGCCAGCAGCTTGGGGACAAGGGAAATCTACGAGCAGTACTTC.

Here the CDR3 DNA reads TGCGCCAGCAGTCCGAGCAGGGGGGTGTACGAGCAGTACTTC. It encodes CASSPSRGVYEQYF. V and J are TRBV4-3 and TRBJ2-7; possible D gene TRBD1, 7 bases. From germline, CDR1 is LGHNA and CDR2 YSLEER. CDR3 length equals 14 residues. Trimming shortened V by 6 bases and J by 4 bases, and 16 bases separated the two germline ends.

V usage is TRBV20-1 and J usage is TRBJ1-5; perhaps TRBD1 as D (5 bases). This CDR3 contains 11 residues. CDR1 is DFQATT and CDR2 is SNEGSKA in the germline V gene (reference sequence). Deletions cut 7 bases from V and 4 bases from J, with 8 bases between. CDR3 loop: CSVQGNQPQHF. In DNA form, the CDR3 reads TGCAGTGTTCAGGGTAATCAGCCCCAGCATTTT.

This clone has more than one count but fewer than ten. This chain uses TRBV4-1 with TRBJ2-1; D uncertain. Germline CDR1 and CDR2: MGHRA and YSYEKL. The CDR3 covers 14 residues. The V end lost 3 bases, the J end lost 7 bases, and 13 bases lay between the germline ends. The chain's CDR3 is CASSQTQRRNEQFF. In DNA, the CDR3 is TGCGCCAGCAGCCAGACCCAAAGGAGAAATGAGCAGTTCTTC.

The gene calls are TRBV3-1 (or the pseudogene TRBV3-2) and TRBJ2-2; TRBD1 is a possible D gene (6 bases). The CDR3 covers 16 residues. Deletions cut 3 bases from V and 13 bases from J, with 24 bases between. Germline CDR1 and CDR2: LGHDT and YNNKEL (reference sequence). CDR3 bases: TGTGCCAGCAGCCACCGAATGCCGGACAGCCGGCCGCGGCTGTTTTTT. Amino acid sequence: CASSHRMPDSRPRLFF.

The V and J genes are TRBV12-3 or TRBV12-4 and TRBJ2-7; 9 nucleotides line up with TRBD1. The CDR3 runs to 13 residues. Unmatched junction bases numbered 6, after V lost 5 bases and J lost 7 bases. The CDR3 region is CASSRDRVGEQYF. The CDR3 bases are TGTGCCAGCAGTCGGGACAGGGTAGGTGAGCAGTACTTC.